The present entry profiles one T cell receptor beta chain with its context. This clonotype was seen repeatedly, ten times or more. What antigen it recognizes has not been identified. Base qualities were left out, and no much larger clone turns up one base away. Healthy controls were blood bank volunteers in Maryland, USA. For unsorted PBMC libraries, 2 million PBMCs were used after storage in RNAlater at -80 degrees C until RNA extraction. PBMCs were separated from peripheral blood using Ficoll-Hypaque density gradient centrifugation and then cryopreserved in liquid nitrogen. The entry originates in a study of neurological immune-mediated disorders (dated by TCRdb to the late 2010s). Looking at the study overall: Peripheral blood TCR-beta repertoires from HTLV-I-associated myelopathy (HAM/TSP) patients, multiple sclerosis patients and healthy controls were compared by UMI-based sequencing. The cohort comprised roughly 65 subjects: around 15 HAM/TSP patients, some 35 multiple sclerosis patients and around 20 healthy controls. The approximately 96 TCR-beta libraries covered PBMC samples along with longitudinal samples, technical triplicates, and paired sorted CD4+ and CD8+ T-cell subsets.

To synthesize cDNA, template-switch 5'RACE was performed with a primer carrying a 10-nucleotide random unique molecular identifier so that each TCR transcript was tagged. Every sequencing run covered 15-18 subjects and yielded more than 170 million TCR-beta sequences. Total RNA was extracted with the RNeasy kit. TCR-beta VDJ regions were amplified with primers for the TCR constant region and the 5'RACE anchor, using the KAPA Real-time Library Amplification kit. Sample indexes and Illumina adaptors were added in a first PCR, and a second PCR then increased library yield. After Ampure bead purification, the TCR product of roughly 650 bp was size-selected on a 2% E-gel SizeSelection system. Library quality was checked on a Bioanalyzer, concentration was measured with Qubit, and libraries were quantified with the Kapa Library Quantification kit before pooling. Paired-end 2 x 150 bp sequencing of the libraries was performed on an Illumina HiSeq 2500. To increase sequence diversity, roughly 24-30% phiX was spiked into each library pool. The paper's data handling went like this. The UMI-based MiGEC pipeline processed quality-filtered reads and removed over 85% of raw TCR sequences during error correction. IMGT germline references were used for alignment of VDJ genes, and clonotypes were defined by a unique CDR3 amino acid sequence together with V-J genes. Clonal expansion, Shannon diversity and CDR3 relatedness (CalcPairwiseDistances, ClusterSamples) were evaluated with VDJtools, and phylogenetic trees were built with CLCbio workbench. Expanded clones were defined as having at least 8 unique UMIs, based on coefficient-of-variation modelling across technical triplicates. Starting from the raw public reads, TCRdb applied fastp trimming at Q25, assembled clones with MiXCR and retained in-frame beta chains. Rows are unified per CDR3 protein, each entry keeping the most common DNA and genes. The V and J calls and clone size are TCRdb's, not the authors'. The sample table lists approximately 30,000 distinct CDR3 sequences, roughly 6.7% of them with a count of one. The ten largest clonotypes hold about 8.1% of the sample.

Points the paper makes about the study in general: No identical CDR3 amino acid sequences were found to be shared among expanded clones across subjects, suggesting that TCR-beta repertoires were private in all groups. TCR clonal expansion was highest in HAM/TSP patients and lowest in MS patients, with MS patients falling below even healthy controls.

The material sequenced was PBMCs. The source of this sequence is a woman aged 45-59 years in good health.

The base sequence is TGTGCCAGCAGCTTGGCGACTATGTACAATGAGCAGTTCTTC. It translates to CASSLATMYNEQFF. The chain couples TRBV5-8 to TRBJ2-1; the D region possibly corresponds to TRBD2 (5 bases align). CDR1 and CDR2, looked up from the germline V gene, are SGHTS and YDEGEE. Taken from cysteine to phenylalanine, the CDR3 has 14 residues. The kept DNA is CDR3 alone, 42 bases in frame from the first base. The junction carries 8 bases between V and J, which are trimmed by 0 bases and 4 bases respectively.